The 22 T cell receptor beta chains below come from one sample, sequenced in a study of tumor-infiltrating lymphocytes in primary liver carcinoma. Co-extraction of RNA and DNA was performed on 20-30 mg of unsorted bulk tissue. Starting material of 400 to 600 ng total RNA yielded TCR beta cDNA via a constant-region primer. TCR beta libraries came from three nested multiplex PCR rounds using slightly modified ARM-PCR. TRBV1-TRBV30 forward primers paired with a C-beta reverse primer were used in the first two PCR rounds, which ran about 11 cycles each. MiXCR was run by TCRdb on the multiplex PCR reads, yielding one entry per CDR3 protein. Here the sample spans tens of thousands of distinct CDR3 sequences, roughly 74% being singletons. The source material was tumor-adjacent normal liver tissue. The source is a woman aged 30 to 39 with primary liver carcinoma and hepatitis B virus infection.

Details on this clonotype: At one end, the junction sequence differs from germline, possibly due to a read error. The V gene is TRBV4-3, the J gene TRBJ2-3, with 10 positions matching TRBD1. The CDR3 spans 16 residues. Germline CDR1 is LGHNA and CDR2 is YSLEER. The CDR3 region is CASTQEDRGHSDTQYF. The CDR3 coding sequence is TGCGCCAGCACCCAAGAAGACAGGGGGCATTCAGATACGCAGTATTTT.

About this clonotype: The junction departs from the called germline gene at one end, perhaps through a read error. The chain links TRBV4-2 to TRBJ2-1, with TRBD2 matching over 8 bases. Germline CDR1 is LGHNA and CDR2 is YNFKEQ. The CDR3 has 17 residues. CDR3 in DNA: TGTGCCAGCACCGCGTCTTCGGGGGGGAGGGCCCTTAATGATCAGTTCTTC. This sequence encodes CASTASSGGRALNDQFF.

Worth noting for this clonotype: At one end the junction does not follow the germline gene, possibly because of a read error. The rearrangement uses TRBV7-9 and TRBJ2-7, with 8 bases matching TRBD1. The CDR3 is 13 residues long. Germline V CDR1 and CDR2: SEHNR, FQNEAQ (reference sequence). Here the CDR3 DNA reads TGTGCCAGCAACTTTGACAGGGGCAGCGAGCGGTACTTC. This gives the protein CASNFDRGSERYF.

Remarks on this clonotype: The junction differs from germline at one of its ends, possibly a read error. V and J are TRBV11-2 and TRBJ2-1; D is ambiguous. CDR1 and CDR2 (germline): SGHAT, FQNNGV. The CDR3 has 13 amino acids. This CDR3 reads CASSLSVTNRQFF. CDR3 DNA sequence: TGCGCCAGCAGCTTATCGGTTACGAATCGGCAGTTCTTC.

As concerns this clonotype: Germline and junction disagree at one end, which may indicate a read error. This chain links TRBV11-2 with TRBJ2-5; 7 nucleotides line up with TRBD2. From germline, CDR1 is SGHAT and CDR2 FQNNGV. This CDR3 has 17 residues. CDR3 sequence reads: CTSSLIPGGVHQETQYF. As DNA, the CDR3 is TGTACCAGCAGCTTAATTCCTGGGGGGGTTCATCAAGAGACCCAGTACTTC.

A remark on this clonotype: Its ends do not fully match the called genes, so a read error is possible. Written as DNA, the CDR3 is TGCGTCAGCAGCTTGGGACATCGGGACAGTTCCTACGAGCAGTACTTC. Its translation: CVSSLGHRDSSYEQYF. The V gene is TRBV5-1, the J gene TRBJ2-7; 7 nucleotides line up with TRBD1. This CDR3 contains 16 residues. Germline V lookup: CDR1 SGHRS, CDR2 YFSETQ.

This clonotype was detected ten times or more. The chain is built from TRBV5-1 and TRBJ2-7; perhaps TRBD1 as D (5 bases). This CDR3 contains 14 residues. Germline V gives CDR1 SGHRS, CDR2 YFSETQ. With 0 bases removed from V and 7 bases from J, the gap between germline ends came to 14 bases. CDR3 sequence (DNA): TGCGCCAGCAGCTTGGACAGGTTTCGGCAAGAGCAGTACTTC. Its protein is CASSLDRFRQEQYF.

Comments on this clonotype: Without the conserved terminal phenylalanine or tryptophan, this CDR3 likely stems from a read error. The J gene is TRBJ2-2, the V gene TRBV12-3 or TRBV12-4, with unresolved D. The CDR3 is 11 amino acids. Trimming removed 4 bases at V and 8 bases at J, with 5 bases between. The CDR3: CASSSAGELFL. In nucleotides, the CDR3 is TGTGCCAGCAGTTCAGCTGGGGAGCTGTTTCTT.

The chain combines TRBV4-3 with TRBJ1-2; no reliable D call. V was clipped by 9 bases and J by 8 bases, with 22 bases between them. There are 14 residues in the CDR3. Germline CDR1 is LGHNA and CDR2 is YSLEER. The CDR3 loop is CASSAGLEIYGYTF. In DNA, the CDR3 is TGCGCCAGTAGCGCTGGGTTGGAGATCTACGGCTACACCTTC.

As to this clonotype: Compared with germline, one end of the junction differs, possibly owing to a read error. The chain is built from TRBV4-2 and TRBJ2-1, with 9 bases fitting TRBD2. The length of the CDR3 is 17 residues. Germline V CDR1 and CDR2: LGHNA, YNFKEQ. CDR3 sequence reads: CTSSHHIAGGSRGEQSF. In DNA, the CDR3 is TGTACCAGCAGCCACCATATTGCGGGAGGGTCCAGAGGTGAGCAGTCCTTC.

The chain carries TRBV6-2 or TRBV6-3 and TRBJ2-6; no clear D. V was trimmed by 2 bases and J by 0 bases, leaving 11 bases between them. The length of the CDR3 is 17 residues. CDR1 is MNHEY, CDR2 SVGEGT, per germline. The CDR3 sequence is CASSYIQSYSGANVLTF. The CDR3 DNA follows: TGTGCCAGCAGTTACATACAGAGTTACTCTGGGGCCAACGTCCTGACTTTC.

This clonotype was detected a few times. Since the CDR3 does not end with the conserved phenylalanine or tryptophan, this likely comes from a read error. V and J are TRBV12-3 or TRBV12-4 and TRBJ1-5; D unresolved. The V and J ends lost 6 bases and 5 bases respectively, with 11 bases between them. The CDR3 totals 13 residues. The CDR3 DNA follows: TGTGCCAGCAGCCCATTGGTTCATCAGCCCCAGCATTAT. This translates into CASSPLVHQPQHY.

About this clonotype: A clone one base away is much larger, so this may be a read error. J is TRBJ2-6 and V is TRBV11-1, with D tentatively TRBD1 (5 bases). Germline assignment: CDR1 SGHAT and CDR2 FQDESV (reference sequence). This CDR3 has 13 residues. CDR3 DNA: TGTGCCAGTTCACCCTCTGGGGCCGACGTCCTGACTTTC. This translates into CASSPSGADVLTF.

This clonotype was seen a single time. A junction boundary mismatches the germline segment, possibly from a read error. The CDR3 coding sequence is TGCAGCGTTGAACCCCATCTTTGGAATGAGCGGTCCTTC. It encodes CSVEPHLWNERSF. This chain uses TRBV29-1 with TRBJ2-1, with D possibly being TRBD2 (5 bases). This CDR3 region has 13 residues. CDR1 SQVTM and CDR2 ANQGSEA come from the germline V gene.

Details on this clonotype: An end of the junction does not agree with germline; a read error may underlie this. The chain employs TRBV11-1 and TRBJ2-7, with D unclear. CDR1 is SGHAT and CDR2 is FQDESV in the germline V gene (reference sequence). CDR3 length: 14 amino acids. The CDR3 loop is CASSLATASCELHF. DNA of the CDR3: TGTGCCAGCAGCTTAGCGACGGCCTCCTGCGAGCTGCACTTC.

Details on this clonotype: The conserved closing phenylalanine or tryptophan is absent in this CDR3, likely reflecting a read error. The DNA is omitted, as the CDR3 cannot be located on it reliably, and the CDR3 follows TCRdb's listing. The CDR3 spells CASSRGQSSGEPFL. V and J are TRBV12-3 or TRBV12-4 and TRBJ2-2; the table calls TRBD1, which could not be checked here. The CDR3 spans 14 amino acids, including both terminal residues.

This clonotype is judged medium-sized (0.01 to 0.1%). The chain links TRBV6-1 to TRBJ2-7; 9 bases are shared with TRBD2. J was trimmed by 0 bases and V by 4 bases; bases with no gene match: 4. The V gene's germline CDR1 is MNHNS and CDR2 SASEGT. CDR3 size: 15 residues. This chain's CDR3 is CASSGLAEGSYEQYF. DNA for the CDR3: TGTGCCAGCAGTGGACTAGCGGAGGGCTCCTACGAGCAGTACTTC.

This clonotype is classed as large (0.1 to 1%). This sequence joins TRBV5-1 and TRBJ2-1, with D uncertain. The CDR3 contains 11 residues. Germline V gives CDR1 SGHRS, CDR2 YFSETQ. V shed 2 bases and J shed 9 bases, with 6 bases lying between them. The CDR3 DNA follows: TGCGCCAGCAGCTTATCGGGTGAGCAGTTCTTC. Amino acid sequence: CASSLSGEQFF.

Points on this clonotype: At one of its ends the junction is not consistent with the germline gene, which may arise from a read error. Written as DNA, the CDR3 is TGTGCCAGCAGAGGGGGACTAGTCACTAACACCGGGGAGCTGTATTTT. Translated, it gives CASRGGLVTNTGELYF. V usage is TRBV6-5 and J usage is TRBJ2-2; 8 positions agree with TRBD2. CDR1 MNHEY and CDR2 SVGAGI come from the germline V gene. The CDR3 is made up of 16 amino acids.

Comment on this clonotype: At one end, the junction sequence differs from germline, possibly due to a read error. The chain is built from TRBV4-3 and TRBJ2-7, with D maybe TRBD1 (5 bases). CDR1 and CDR2 from the germline V gene are LGHNA and YSLEER. The CDR3 is 15 amino acids. This CDR3 is CAGSQDFPGSYRQYF. Written as DNA, the CDR3 is TGCGCCGGCAGCCAAGATTTTCCAGGGTCCTACAGGCAGTACTTC.

Turning to this clonotype: Germline is not matched at one junction end, which may reflect a read error. This sequence joins TRBV2 and TRBJ2-7, with TRBD1 matching 9 bases. Per the germline V gene, CDR1 is SNHLY and CDR2 is FYNNEI. This CDR3 region has 13 residues. CDR3 sequence reads: CASSGDRVYEQYF. CDR3 bases: TGTGCCAGCAGCGGGGACAGGGTCTACGAACAGTACTTC.

Of note for this clonotype: One junction end does not reproduce the germline sequence, and a read error may be involved. J is TRBJ2-3 and V is TRBV13; no firm D call. The CDR3 has 13 residues. Per the germline V gene, CDR1 is PRHDT and CDR2 is FYEKMQ (reference sequence). The CDR3 DNA reads TGTGCCAGCAGCTTAGAAGGCACAGATGCGCAGTATTTT. Its translation is CASSLEGTDAQYF. Supplemented by reference TRBV13 and TRBJ2-3, the full variable domain reads AAGVIQSPRHLIKEKRETATLKCYPIPRHDTVYWYQQGPGQDPQFLISFYEKMQSDKGSIPDRFSAQQFSDYHSELNMSSLELGDSALYFCASSLEGTDAQYFGPGTRLTVL.